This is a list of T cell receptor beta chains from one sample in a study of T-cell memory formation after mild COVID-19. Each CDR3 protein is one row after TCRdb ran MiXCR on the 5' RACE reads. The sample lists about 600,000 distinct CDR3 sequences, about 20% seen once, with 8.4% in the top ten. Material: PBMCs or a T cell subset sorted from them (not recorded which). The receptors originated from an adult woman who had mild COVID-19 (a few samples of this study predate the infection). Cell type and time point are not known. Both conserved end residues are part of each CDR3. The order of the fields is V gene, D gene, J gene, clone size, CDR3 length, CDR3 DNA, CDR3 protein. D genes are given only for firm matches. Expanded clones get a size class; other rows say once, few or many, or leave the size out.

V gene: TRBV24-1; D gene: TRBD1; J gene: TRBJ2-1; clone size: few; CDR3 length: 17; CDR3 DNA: TGTGCCGTCTCGGGACAGGGCACCATCTTCTCCTACAATGAGCAGTTCTTC; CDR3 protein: CAVSGQGTIFSYNEQFF
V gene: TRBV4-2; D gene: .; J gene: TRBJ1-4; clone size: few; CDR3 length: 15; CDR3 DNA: TGTGCCAGCAGCCAAGAGGGAGGGGGTAGGGAAAAACTGTTTTTT; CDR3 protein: CASSQEGGGREKLFF
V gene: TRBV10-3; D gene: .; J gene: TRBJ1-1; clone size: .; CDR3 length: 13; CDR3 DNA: TGTGCCATCAGTGGAGCAGTGAACACTGAAGCTTTCTTT; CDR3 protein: CAISGAVNTEAFF
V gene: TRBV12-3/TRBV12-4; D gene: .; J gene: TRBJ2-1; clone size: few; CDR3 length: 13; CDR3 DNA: TGTGCCAGCAGTCGGGCGGGATACAATGAGCAGTTCTTC; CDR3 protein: CASSRAGYNEQFF
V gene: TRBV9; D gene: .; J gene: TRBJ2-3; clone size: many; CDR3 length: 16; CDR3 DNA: TGTGCCAGCAGCGTTCAGGGAGGGGGGGCTCAAGATACGCAGTATTTT; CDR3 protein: CASSVQGGGAQDTQYF
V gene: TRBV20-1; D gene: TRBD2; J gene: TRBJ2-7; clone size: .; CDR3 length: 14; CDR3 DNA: TGCAGTGCTCCGCGGGGGGCCGCGACCTACGAGCAGTACTTC; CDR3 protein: CSAPRGAATYEQYF
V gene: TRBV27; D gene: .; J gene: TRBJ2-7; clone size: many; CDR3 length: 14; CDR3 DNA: TGTGCCAGCAGTTTAAAGGGGTTTGCCTACGAGCAGTACTTC; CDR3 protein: CASSLKGFAYEQYF
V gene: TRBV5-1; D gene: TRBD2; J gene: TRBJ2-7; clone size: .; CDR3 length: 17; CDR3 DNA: TGCGCCAGCAGCTTGCCCGGCGCGGGGGGGCCTTCCTACGAGCAGTACTTC; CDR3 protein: CASSLPGAGGPSYEQYF
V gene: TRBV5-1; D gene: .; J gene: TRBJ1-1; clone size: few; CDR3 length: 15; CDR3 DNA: TGCGCCAGCAGGGGGGCTAGGGTCATGAACACTGAAGCTTTCTTT; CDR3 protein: CASRGARVMNTEAFF
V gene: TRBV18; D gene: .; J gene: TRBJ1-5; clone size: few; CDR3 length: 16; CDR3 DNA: TGTGCCAGCTCACCCGGGACCGCCGGGGGCAATCAGCCCCAGCATTTT; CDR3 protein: CASSPGTAGGNQPQHF
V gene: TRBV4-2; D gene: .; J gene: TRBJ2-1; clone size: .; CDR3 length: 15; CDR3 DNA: TGTGCCAGCAGCCCGCCGGGACTGGGCATGAATGAGCAGTTCTTC; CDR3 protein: CASSPPGLGMNEQFF
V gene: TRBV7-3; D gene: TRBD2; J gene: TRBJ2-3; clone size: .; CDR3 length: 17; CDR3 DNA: TGTGCCAGCAGCTTATCCCCTAGCGGGGGGGCCGGGGATACGCAGTATTTT; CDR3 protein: CASSLSPSGGAGDTQYF
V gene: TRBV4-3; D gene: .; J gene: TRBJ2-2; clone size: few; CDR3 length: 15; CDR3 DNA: TGCGCCAGCAGTCAGGACAGCCCAAACACCGGGGAGCTGTTTTTT; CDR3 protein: CASSQDSPNTGELFF
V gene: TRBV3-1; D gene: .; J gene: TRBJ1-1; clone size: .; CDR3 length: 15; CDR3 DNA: TGTGCCAGCAGCCAAGTTAGGTTGGCTAACACTGAAGCTTTCTTT; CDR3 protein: CASSQVRLANTEAFF
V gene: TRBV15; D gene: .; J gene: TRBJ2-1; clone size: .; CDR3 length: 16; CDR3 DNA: TGTGCCACCAGCAGTCTTAGGGGGGGGATCTACAATGAGCAGTTCTTC; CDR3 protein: CATSSLRGGIYNEQFF
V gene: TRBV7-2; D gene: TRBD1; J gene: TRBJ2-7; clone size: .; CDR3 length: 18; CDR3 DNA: TGTGCCAGCAGCTCACCGGGACAGGGACTCGCTCGTGACTACGAGCAGTACTTC; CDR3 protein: CASSSPGQGLARDYEQYF
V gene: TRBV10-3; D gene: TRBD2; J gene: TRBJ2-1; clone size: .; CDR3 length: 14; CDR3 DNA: TGTGCCATCAGTGACGGGGGGGTCTACAATGAGCAGTTCTTC; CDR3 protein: CAISDGGVYNEQFF
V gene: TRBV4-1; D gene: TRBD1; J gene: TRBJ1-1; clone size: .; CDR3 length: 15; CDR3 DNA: TGCGCCAGCAGCCAAGGGGACAGGAAGAACACTGAAGCTTTCTTT; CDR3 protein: CASSQGDRKNTEAFF
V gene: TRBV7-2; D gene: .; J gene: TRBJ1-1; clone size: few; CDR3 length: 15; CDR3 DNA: TGTGCCAGCAGCTTACGGTTGGGGGCGCACACTGAAGCTTTCTTT; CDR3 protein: CASSLRLGAHTEAFF
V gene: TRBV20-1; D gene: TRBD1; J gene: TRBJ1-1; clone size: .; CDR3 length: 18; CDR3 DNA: TGCAGTGCCAAAGGCTACCGGGACAGGGTCAGTGGGAACACTGAAGCTTTCTTT; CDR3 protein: CSAKGYRDRVSGNTEAFF
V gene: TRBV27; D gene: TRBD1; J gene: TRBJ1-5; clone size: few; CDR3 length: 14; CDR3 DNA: TGTGCCAGCAGACACACAGGGGGCAATCAGCCCCAGCATTTT; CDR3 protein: CASRHTGGNQPQHF
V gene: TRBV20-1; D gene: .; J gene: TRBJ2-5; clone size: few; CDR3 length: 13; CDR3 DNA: TGCAGTGCCGCGTATTCAATAATAGAGACCCAGTACTTC; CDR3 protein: CSAAYSIIETQYF
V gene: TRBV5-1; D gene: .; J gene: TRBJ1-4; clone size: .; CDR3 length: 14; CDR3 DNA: TGCGCCAGCAGCATGGACAGTTCCAGTGAAAAACTGTTTTTT; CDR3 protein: CASSMDSSSEKLFF
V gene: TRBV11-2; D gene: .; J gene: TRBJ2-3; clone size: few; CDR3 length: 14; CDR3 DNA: TGTGCCAGCAGCTTAGCCTACGGCACAGATACGCAGTATTTT; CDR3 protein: CASSLAYGTDTQYF
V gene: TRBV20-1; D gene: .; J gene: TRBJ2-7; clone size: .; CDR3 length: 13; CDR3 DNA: TGCAGTGCTAGAGTGCGGGCAGGACCACAGCAGTACTTC; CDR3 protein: CSARVRAGPQQYF
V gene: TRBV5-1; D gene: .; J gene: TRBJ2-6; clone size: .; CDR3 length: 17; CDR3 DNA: TGCGCCAGCAGCTTGCGACCGGCCAGCTCTGGGGCCAACGTCCTGACTTTC; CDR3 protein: CASSLRPASSGANVLTF
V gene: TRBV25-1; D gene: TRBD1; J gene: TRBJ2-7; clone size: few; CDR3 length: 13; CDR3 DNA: TGTGCCAGCAGGGGGGACAGGACCTACGAGCAGTACTTC; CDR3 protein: CASRGDRTYEQYF
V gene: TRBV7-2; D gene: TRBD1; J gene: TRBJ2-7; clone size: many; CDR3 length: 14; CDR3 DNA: TGTGCCAGCAGCTTGGGGACAGAGGCCTACGAGCAGTACTTC; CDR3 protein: CASSLGTEAYEQYF
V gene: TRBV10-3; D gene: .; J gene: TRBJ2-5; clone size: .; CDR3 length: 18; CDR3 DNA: TGTGCCATCGGGAACCCACAGGGTTCACTCTCTCCTCAAGAGACCCAGTACTTC; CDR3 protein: CAIGNPQGSLSPQETQYF
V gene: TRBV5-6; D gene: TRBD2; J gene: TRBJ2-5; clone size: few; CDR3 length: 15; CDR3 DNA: TGTGCCAGCAGCTATGGGACTAGCGGGAGGAAGACCCAGTACTTC; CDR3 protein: CASSYGTSGRKTQYF
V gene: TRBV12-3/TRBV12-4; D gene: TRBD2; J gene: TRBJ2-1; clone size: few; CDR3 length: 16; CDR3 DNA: TGTGCCAGCATTCCGGGAGGGTGGAACTCCTACAATGAGCAGTTCTTC; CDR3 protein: CASIPGGWNSYNEQFF
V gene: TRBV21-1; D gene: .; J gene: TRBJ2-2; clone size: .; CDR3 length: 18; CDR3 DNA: TGTGCCAGCAGCCAACGAGTAGCGGGAGGGCCAGACACCGGGGAGCTGTTTTTT; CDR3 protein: CASSQRVAGGPDTGELFF
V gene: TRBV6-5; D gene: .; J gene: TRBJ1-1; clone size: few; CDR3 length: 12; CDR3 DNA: TGTGCCAGCAGGCGTACGACAGGTCAAGCTTTCTTT; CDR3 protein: CASRRTTGQAFF
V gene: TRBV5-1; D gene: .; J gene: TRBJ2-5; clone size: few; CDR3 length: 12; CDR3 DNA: TGCGCCAGCAGGGACTGGGGGGAGACCCAGTACTTC; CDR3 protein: CASRDWGETQYF
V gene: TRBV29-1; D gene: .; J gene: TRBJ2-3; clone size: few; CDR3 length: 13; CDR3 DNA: TGCAGCGTTGTAGGGGGTAGCACAGATACGCAGTATTTT; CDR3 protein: CSVVGGSTDTQYF
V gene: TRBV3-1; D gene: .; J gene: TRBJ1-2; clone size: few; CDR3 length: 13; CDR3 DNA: TGTGCCAGCAGCCTAAGGGCGCGGGGCAGCTACACCTTC; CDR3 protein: CASSLRARGSYTF
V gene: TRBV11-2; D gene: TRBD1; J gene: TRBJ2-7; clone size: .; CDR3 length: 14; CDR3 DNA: TGTGCCAGCAGCCTACGGGACAGGGGGCCCGAGCAGTACTTC; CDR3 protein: CASSLRDRGPEQYF
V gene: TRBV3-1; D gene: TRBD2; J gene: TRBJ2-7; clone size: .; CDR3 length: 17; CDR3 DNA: TGTGCCAGCAGCCCGGGCGATCCTAGCGGGGGTAACTACGAGCAGTACTTC; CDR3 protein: CASSPGDPSGGNYEQYF
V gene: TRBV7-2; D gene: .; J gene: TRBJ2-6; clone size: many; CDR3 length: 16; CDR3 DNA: TGTGCCAGCAGCCTTAGCCCGGGCTCTGGGGCCAACGTCCTGACTTTC; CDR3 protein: CASSLSPGSGANVLTF
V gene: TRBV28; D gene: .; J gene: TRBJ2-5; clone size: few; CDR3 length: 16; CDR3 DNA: TGTGCCAGCAGTTTCCCCCTTAGGGGCGTCCAAGAGACCCAGTACTTC; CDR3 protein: CASSFPLRGVQETQYF
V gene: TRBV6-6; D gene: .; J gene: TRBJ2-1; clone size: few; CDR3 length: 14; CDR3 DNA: TGTGCCAGCAAACAGCCTAAGAAGGACAATGAGCAGTTCTTC; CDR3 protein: CASKQPKKDNEQFF
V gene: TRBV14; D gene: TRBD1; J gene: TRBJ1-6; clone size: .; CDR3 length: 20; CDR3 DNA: TGTGCCAGCAGCCAAGATTCGGGTTCACGGACAGGGGGCTATAATTCACCCCTCCACTTT; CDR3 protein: CASSQDSGSRTGGYNSPLHF
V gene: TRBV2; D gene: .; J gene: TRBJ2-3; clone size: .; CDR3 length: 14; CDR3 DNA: TGTGCCAGCAGGTGGACTCCAACGGGAGATACGCAGTATTTT; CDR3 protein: CASRWTPTGDTQYF
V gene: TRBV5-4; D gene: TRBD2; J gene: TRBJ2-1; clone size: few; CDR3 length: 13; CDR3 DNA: TGTGCCAGCAGCCGCGGGGGGGGCAATGAGCAGTTCTTC; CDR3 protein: CASSRGGGNEQFF
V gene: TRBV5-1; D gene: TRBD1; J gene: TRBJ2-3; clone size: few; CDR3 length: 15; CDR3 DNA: TGCGCCAGCAGCTTACAGGGGGCGGACACAGATACGCAGTATTTT; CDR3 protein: CASSLQGADTDTQYF
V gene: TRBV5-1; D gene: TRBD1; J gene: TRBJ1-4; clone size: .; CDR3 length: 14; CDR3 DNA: TGCGCCAGCCGCGGGGGGACAGGGGATGAAAAACTGTTTTTT; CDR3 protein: CASRGGTGDEKLFF
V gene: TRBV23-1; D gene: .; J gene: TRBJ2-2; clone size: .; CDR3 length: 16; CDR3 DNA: TGCGCCAGCAGTCAATCGGGGGGCCTCGGGTCAGGGGAGCTGTTTTTT; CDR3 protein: CASSQSGGLGSGELFF
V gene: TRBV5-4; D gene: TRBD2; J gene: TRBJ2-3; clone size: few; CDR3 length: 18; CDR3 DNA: TGTGCCAGCAGCTCCGGACTAGCGGGAGGGGTTGGCACAGATACGCAGTATTTT; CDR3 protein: CASSSGLAGGVGTDTQYF
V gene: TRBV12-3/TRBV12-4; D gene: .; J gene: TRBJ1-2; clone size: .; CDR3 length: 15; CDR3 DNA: TGTGCCAGCAGTCCCTCGCGAGGCCGCGCCTTTGGCTACACCTTC; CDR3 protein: CASSPSRGRAFGYTF
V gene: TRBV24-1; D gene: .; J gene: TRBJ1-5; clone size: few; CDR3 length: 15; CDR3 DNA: TGTGCCACCAGTCCGGGGGATGATAGCAATCAGCCCCAGCATTTT; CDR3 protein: CATSPGDDSNQPQHF
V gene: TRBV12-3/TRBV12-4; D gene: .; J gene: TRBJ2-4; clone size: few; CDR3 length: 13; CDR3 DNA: TGTGCCAGCAGTTTATCTTCTGAGGACATTCAGTACTTC; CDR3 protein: CASSLSSEDIQYF
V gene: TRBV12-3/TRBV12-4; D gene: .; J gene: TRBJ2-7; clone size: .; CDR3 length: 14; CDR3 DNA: TGTGCCAGCAGACTGGCGGGCCGAACCTACGAGCAGTACTTC; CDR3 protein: CASRLAGRTYEQYF
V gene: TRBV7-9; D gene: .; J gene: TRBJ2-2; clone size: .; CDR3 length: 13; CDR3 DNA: TGTGCCAGCGGAGGCGCGAACACCGGGGAGCTGTTTTTT; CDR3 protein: CASGGANTGELFF
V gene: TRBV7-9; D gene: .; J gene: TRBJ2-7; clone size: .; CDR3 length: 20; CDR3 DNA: TGTGCCAGCAGCTCCTCAGCTCCGACAGGGCACAGGGGGGGCAACTACGAGCAGTACTTC; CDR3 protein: CASSSSAPTGHRGGNYEQYF
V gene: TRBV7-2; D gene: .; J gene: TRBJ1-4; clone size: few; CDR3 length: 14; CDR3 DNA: TGTGCCAGCAGCTTTCGCCGGGGGAATGAAAAACTGTTTTTT; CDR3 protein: CASSFRRGNEKLFF
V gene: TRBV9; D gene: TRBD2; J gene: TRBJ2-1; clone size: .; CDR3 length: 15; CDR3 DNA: TGTGCCAGCAGCGTAGCGAGTAGCGGGGTTAATGAGCAGTTCTTC; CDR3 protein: CASSVASSGVNEQFF
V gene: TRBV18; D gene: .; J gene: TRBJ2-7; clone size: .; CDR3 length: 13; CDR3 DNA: TGTGCCAGCTCACCAAGGGCAGATTACGAGCAGTACTTC; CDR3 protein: CASSPRADYEQYF
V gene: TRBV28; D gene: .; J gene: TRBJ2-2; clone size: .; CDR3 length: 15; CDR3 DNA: TGTGCCAGCAGTTTAAACGCAGGAAGGAGCGGGGAGCTGTTTTTT; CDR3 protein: CASSLNAGRSGELFF
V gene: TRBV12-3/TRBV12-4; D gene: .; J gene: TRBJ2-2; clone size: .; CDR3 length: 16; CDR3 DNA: TGTGCCAGCAGTTTAAATAGAGACAGAGGCAGCGGGGAGCTGTTTTTT; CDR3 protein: CASSLNRDRGSGELFF
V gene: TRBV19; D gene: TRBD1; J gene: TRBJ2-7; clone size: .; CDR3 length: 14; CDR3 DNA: TGTGCCACTAAGGACAGGGGGCCAAACTACGAGCAGTACTTC; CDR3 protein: CATKDRGPNYEQYF